Listed below are T cell receptor beta chains from one sample, sequenced in a study of blood T cell repertoires in COVID-19. Sequenced by immunoSEQ multiplex PCR; TCRdb stores in-frame clones only, minus some. The sample holds approximately 270,000 clones; about 80% are singletons and the top ten take about 10%. Sequenced input: peripheral blood. These receptors all stem from a man aged 80 or over with acute or convalescent COVID-19. CDR3s include the opening cysteine and the closing phenylalanine or tryptophan. The D gene is left open where the match is weak. The size entry is marked missing in some rows and otherwise reads once, few, many or a size class.

d_call j_call clone_size v_call cdr3_aa cdr3_nt
NA TRBJ1-2 NA TRBV6-5 CASSDSTVSNYGYTF TGTGCCAGCAGTGACTCGACAGTCTCCAACTATGGCTACACCTTC
NA TRBJ1-1 NA TRBV10-3 CAISLTGPPNSNTEAFF TGTGCCATCAGCCTGACTGGCCCGCCCAACTCGAACACTGAAGCTTTCTTT
TRBD1 TRBJ2-7 NA TRBV24-1 CATSDPGQGSYEQYF TGTGCCACCAGTGATCCGGGACAGGGGTCCTACGAGCAGTACTTC
TRBD1 TRBJ1-1 NA TRBV5-1 CASSKLTGLNTEAFF TGCGCCAGCAGCAAACTGACAGGGCTGAACACTGAAGCTTTCTTT
TRBD1 TRBJ1-3 NA TRBV18 CASSLQPGQGRNTIYF TGTGCCAGCTCACTCCAACCGGGACAGGGAAGAAACACCATATATTTT
TRBD1 TRBJ2-7 NA TRBV6-5 CASGGTGGRSYEQYF TGTGCCAGCGGGGGCACAGGGGGGCGCTCCTACGAGCAGTACTTC
NA TRBJ1-2 once TRBV10-2 CASIRGRDYGYTF TGCGCCAGCATAAGGGGCCGGGACTATGGCTACACCTTC
TRBD1 TRBJ2-3 NA TRBV18 CASSPRQGTDTQYF TGTGCCAGCTCACCACGACAGGGTACAGATACGCAGTATTTT
NA TRBJ2-7 few TRBV28 CASSSTGWSSYEQYF TGTGCCAGCAGTTCCACAGGGTGGAGCTCCTACGAGCAGTACTTC
NA TRBJ1-2 NA TRBV7-2 CASIPGVYGYTF TGTGCCAGCATCCCAGGGGTCTATGGCTACACCTTC
NA TRBJ2-7 few TRBV18 CASSPGAGREQYF TGTGCCAGCTCACCGGGTGCAGGGAGGGAGCAGTACTTC
NA TRBJ1-2 NA TRBV24-1 CATSGLRGGYTF TGTGCCACCAGTGGTTTGAGGGGAGGCTACACCTTC
TRBD2 TRBJ2-7 NA TRBV5-1 CASSQGEPGLAGGRGEQYF TGCGCCAGCAGCCAGGGAGAACCGGGACTAGCGGGAGGGCGTGGCGAGCAGTACTTC
NA TRBJ2-1 NA TRBV29-1 CSVEAWGGAANEQFF TGCAGCGTTGAAGCCTGGGGGGGGGCCGCCAATGAGCAGTTCTTC
TRBD1 TRBJ1-5 NA TRBV19 CASSIDRTGRGNQPQHF TGTGCCAGTAGTATAGACCGGACAGGGAGAGGCAATCAGCCCCAGCATTTT
TRBD1 TRBJ1-2 NA TRBV7-3 CASSPGTGPYGYTF TGTGCCAGCAGCCCCGGGACAGGGCCCTATGGCTACACCTTC
NA TRBJ2-1 NA TRBV7-2 CASSFSSGGPDNEQFF TGTGCCAGCAGCTTTTCTTCAGGGGGGCCCGACAATGAGCAGTTCTTC
TRBD1 TRBJ2-1 NA TRBV7-9 CASSLPTGTGAPFEQFF TGTGCCAGCAGCTTACCCACAGGGACAGGGGCACCTTTTGAGCAGTTCTTC
TRBD1 TRBJ1-3 NA TRBV2 CASRDRAYLYPDSGNTIYF TGTGCCAGCCGGGACAGGGCCTACCTATATCCCGACTCTGGAAACACCATATATTTT
NA TRBJ2-5 NA TRBV7-2 CASSLMSSREETQYF TGTGCCAGCAGCTTAATGTCCTCCCGAGAAGAGACCCAGTACTTC
TRBD1 TRBJ2-7 NA TRBV7-9 CASSLVEGQGTKPYEQYF TGTGCCAGCAGCTTAGTTGAGGGACAGGGTACGAAGCCCTACGAGCAGTACTTC
NA TRBJ2-7 NA TRBV5-1 CASSLEAGGGYEQYF TGCGCCAGCAGCTTGGAGGCAGGGGGAGGCTACGAGCAGTACTTC
NA TRBJ1-1 NA TRBV21-1 CASSKAPRGLRNNTEAFF TGTGCCAGCAGCAAAGCGCCGAGGGGGCTTAGAAATAACACTGAAGCTTTCTTT
NA TRBJ1-1 NA TRBV3-1/TRBV3-2 CASSADSLNTEAFF TGTGCCAGCAGCGCGGACAGCTTGAACACTGAAGCTTTCTTT
TRBD1 TRBJ1-2 NA TRBV6-1 CASSEGVGQGPYGYTF TGTGCCAGCAGTGAAGGTGTAGGACAGGGACCCTATGGCTACACCTTC
TRBD1 TRBJ1-5 NA TRBV2 CASGDRGLNNQPQHF TGTGCCTCGGGGGACAGGGGGCTGAACAATCAGCCCCAGCATTTT
TRBD1 TRBJ1-1 once TRBV24-1 CATSDSRGQTNTEAFF TGTGCCACCAGTGATTCCCGGGGACAGACAAACACTGAAGCTTTCTTT
NA TRBJ2-7 NA TRBV5-1 CASSLGGVGGNEQYF TGCGCCAGCAGCTTGGGCGGGGTAGGGGGCAACGAGCAGTACTTC